One sample yielded the 30 T cell receptor beta chains listed below, sequenced in a study of blood T cells in healthy people across ages. A sample-barcoded 5' primer and a J-beta primer mix were used in a second PCR of roughly 7 to 11 cycles. Each CDR3 protein is one row after TCRdb ran MiXCR on the 5' RACE reads. The table includes some 700,000 distinct CDR3 sequences, 22% detected once. Input material: blood. Receptors originate from an older man in good health.

The genes are TRBV18 and TRBJ1-1, with TRBD1 matching 9 bases. V was pared by 4 bases and J by 4 bases, with 4 bases of the junction left unmatched. CDR1 is KGHSH, CDR2 LQKENI, per germline. The CDR3 spans 14 residues. Written as DNA, the CDR3 is TGTGCCAGCTCACGGGGACAGGGTGGCACTGAAGCTTTCTTT. It encodes CASSRGQGGTEAFF.

This clonotype was recorded a few times. J is TRBJ2-1 and V is TRBV6-6; possibly TRBD1 or TRBD2 for D (5 bases each). With 8 bases removed from V and 7 bases from J, the gap between germline ends came to 15 bases. The CDR3 extends over 13 amino acids. Per germline, CDR1 MNHNY and CDR2 SVGAGI (reference sequence). The CDR3 nucleotides are TGTGCCAGCCGGGACCTTTGGGATAATGAGCAGTTCTTC. Its protein product is CASRDLWDNEQFF.

The chain couples TRBV6-1 to TRBJ2-7; D may be TRBD1 (5 bases). V lost 4 bases and J 6 bases, leaving 16 bases between the germline ends. This CDR3 is 14 amino acids long. Germline loops: CDR1 MNHNS, CDR2 SASEGT. CDR3 in amino acids: CASSVAQGTGEQYF. As DNA, the CDR3 is TGTGCCAGCAGTGTGGCCCAGGGAACCGGCGAGCAGTACTTC.

This clonotype has a handful of counts. The chain employs TRBV12-3 or TRBV12-4 and TRBJ2-7; 11 nucleotides line up with TRBD2. The J call may be mistaken, given a closer DNA end match to TRBJ2-5. There are 15 residues in the CDR3. CDR3 nucleotide sequence: TGTGCCAGCAGTATCCTAGCGGGAGGCCAAGAGACCCAGTACTTC. This translates into CASSILAGGQETQYF.

J is TRBJ1-1 and V is TRBV7-8; possible D gene TRBD1, 6 bases. V lost 0 bases and J lost 0, with 17 bases in between. The length of the CDR3 is 18 residues. The V gene's germline CDR1 is SGHVS and CDR2 FQNEAQ. In DNA, the CDR3 is TGTGCCAGCAGCTTAGCCCTAGGGGGGTTGAGGATGAACACTGAAGCTTTCTTT. It codes for CASSLALGGLRMNTEAFF.

This clonotype has just a few counts. This chain connects TRBV6-6 to TRBJ2-5; the D gene is possibly TRBD1 (6 bases). The J call may be in error: the DNA end matches TRBJ2-1 better. This CDR3 contains 14 residues. Germline V gene sequence: CDR1 MNHNY, CDR2 SVGAGI (reference sequence). The CDR3 is CASSYGQPNNEQFF. The CDR3 coding sequence is TGTGCCAGTTCATATGGACAGCCTAACAATGAGCAGTTCTTC.

The chain couples TRBV14 to TRBJ2-3; the D is unclear. Germline V CDR1 and CDR2: SGHDN, FVKESK. The CDR3 loop spans 17 amino acids. Trimming stripped 0 bases from V and 4 bases from J, with 17 bases between. CDR3 bases: TGTGCCAGCAGCCAAGATGGCGGAAGACCCACATCAGATACGCAGTATTTT. Encoded protein: CASSQDGGRPTSDTQYF.

The sample holds a few counts of this clonotype. The rearrangement joins TRBV5-1 to TRBJ2-5; no definite D call. The J call could be wrong; TRBJ2-7 is a better fit for the DNA end. Per the germline V gene, CDR1 is SGHRS and CDR2 is YFSETQ. The CDR3 covers 14 residues. The CDR3 nucleotides read TGCGCCAGCAGCTTGGCCCCAGATTCCTACGAGCAGTACGTC. It yields the protein CASSLAPDSYEQYV.

With respect to this clonotype: The conserved phenylalanine or tryptophan normally closing the CDR3 is absent here, so this likely arose from a read error. The chain carries TRBV3-1 and TRBJ2-1; D is perhaps TRBD2 (5 bases). The CDR3 sequence is 14 residues long. Looked up from germline, CDR1 is LGHDT and CDR2 is YNNKEL (reference sequence). The V end lost 1 base, the J end lost 10 bases, and 14 bases lay between the germline ends. The DNA for the CDR3 is TGTGCCAGCAGCCAAGCCGGGCTAGCTAGGGAGCAGTTCCTC. This sequence encodes CASSQAGLAREQFL.

This clonotype was counted many times. This chain connects TRBV9 to TRBJ2-1; no reliable D call. Germline V gene sequence: CDR1 SGDLS, CDR2 YYNGEE. The CDR3 sequence is 14 residues long. Trimming took off 0 bases at V and 0 bases at J, with 4 bases between the two ends. The DNA of the CDR3 is TGTGCCAGCAGCGTAGACAGCTCCTACAATGAGCAGTTCTTC. The encoded protein is CASSVDSSYNEQFF.

The chain has TRBV24-1 and TRBJ2-3; D is ambiguous. There are 16 residues in the CDR3. Germline V gives CDR1 KGHDR, CDR2 SFDVKD. V was shortened by 0 bases and J by 0 bases, with 9 bases between the two germline ends. The CDR3, as DNA: TGTGCCACCAGTGATTTGGCCTCGGCTAGCACAGATACGCAGTATTTT. As protein: CATSDLASASTDTQYF.

The V call is TRBV19, the J call TRBJ1-2; 7 bases align to TRBD1. Per the germline V gene, CDR1 is LNHDA and CDR2 is SQIVND (reference sequence). The CDR3 loop spans 11 amino acids. V was pared by 7 bases and J by 4 bases, with 0 bases of the junction left unmatched. The CDR3 region is CASTGGYGYTF. The CDR3 nucleotides read TGTGCCAGTACAGGGGGCTATGGCTACACCTTC.

This clonotype was observed a few times. The chain uses TRBV18 and TRBJ1-5; D call uncertain. CDR3 length: 16 amino acids. The germline V and J ends were trimmed by 3 bases and 1 base, with 13 bases remaining between them. Germline V gene sequence: CDR1 KGHSH, CDR2 LQKENI. CDR3 nucleotides: TGTGCCAGCTCACCTCCCGGGGTATGGAGCAATCAGCCCCAGCATTTT. It is translated as CASSPPGVWSNQPQHF.

J is TRBJ1-2 and V is TRBV20-1; the D gene is possibly TRBD1 (6 bases). The V end was cut by 1 base, the J end by 8 bases, with 17 bases between. Looked up from germline, CDR1 is DFQATT and CDR2 is SNEGSKA (reference sequence). The length of the CDR3 is 14 residues. CDR3 region: CSARGQASNEGYTF. The CDR3 nucleotides read TGCAGTGCTAGAGGACAGGCTTCAAATGAGGGCTACACCTTC.

This clonotype was picked up a small number of times. The genes are TRBV5-1 and TRBJ2-1, with D hard to call. Germline values: CDR1 SGHRS, CDR2 YFSETQ. This CDR3 contains 15 residues. Trimming took 0 bases from V and 6 from J, leaving 13 bases between them. The DNA for the CDR3 is TGCGCCAGCAGCTTGGAGTCCCCCCTTGTCAATGAGCAGTTCTTC. Amino acid sequence: CASSLESPLVNEQFF.

V usage is TRBV18 and J usage is TRBJ1-3, with D hard to call. The CDR3 has 15 amino acids. Trimming left V 1 base short and J 3 bases short, with 10 bases between. In germline, CDR1 is KGHSH, CDR2 LQKENI. The CDR3 loop reads CASSPQWTLGNTIYF. CDR3 DNA: TGTGCCAGCTCACCACAGTGGACGCTTGGAAACACCATATATTTT.

This rearrangement joins TRBV7-3 to TRBJ2-3, with TRBD2 identical over 14 bases. J gave up 4 bases and V 5 bases, and 17 bases lay outside the gene matches. Per germline, CDR1 SGHTA and CDR2 FQGTGA. The CDR3 is 20 residues long. The CDR3 loop is CASSPYRGTSGSEGSDTQYF. The CDR3 nucleotides are TGTGCCAGCAGCCCCTACCGGGGGACTAGCGGGAGTGAGGGGTCAGATACGCAGTATTTT.

The rearrangement links TRBV24-1 to TRBJ2-7; D remains ambiguous. This CDR3 comprises 15 residues. Germline lookup yields CDR1 KGHDR and CDR2 SFDVKD. Trimming took off 2 bases at V and 3 bases at J, with 13 bases between the two ends. CDR3 coding DNA: TGTGCCACCAGTGATTCCCACGGACCCGACTACGAGCAGTACTTC. Its protein product is CATSDSHGPDYEQYF.

J is TRBJ2-1 and V is TRBV6-1; D perhaps matches TRBD2 (6 bases). Trimming took 6 bases from V and 7 from J, leaving 19 bases between them. The CDR3 loop spans 15 amino acids. CDR1 and CDR2 (germline): MNHNS, SASEGT. CDR3 in DNA: TGTGCCAGCAGCCGGACTAATCCGTTGGGGAATGAGCAGTTCTTC. Encoded protein: CASSRTNPLGNEQFF.

This clonotype has a handful of counts. The chain couples TRBV7-2 to TRBJ1-2; maybe TRBD1 (5 bases). This CDR3 is 14 amino acids long. CDR1 and CDR2 from the germline V gene are SGHTA and FQGNSA. Trimming removed 5 bases at V and 8 bases at J, with 18 bases between. The CDR3: CASSPLDSLKGYTF. The CDR3 DNA sequence: TGTGCCAGCAGCCCTCTCGACAGCCTCAAAGGCTACACCTTC. Combining the CDR3 with reference TRBV7-2 and TRBJ1-2 gives the whole variable domain GAGVSQSPSNKVTEKGKDVELRCDPISGHTALYWYRQSLGQGLEFLIYFQGNSAPDKSGLPSDRFSAERTGGSVSTLTIQRTQQEDSAVYLCASSPLDSLKGYTFGSGTRLTVV.

CDR3 protein: CASSPGQLTYEQYV. In nucleotides, the CDR3 is TGTGCCAGCTCACCCGGACAGCTCACCTACGAGCAGTACGTC. The V call is TRBV18, the J call TRBJ2-1, with D possibly TRBD1 on 6 matching bases. Matching the DNA end better, TRBJ2-7 makes the J call doubtful. Germline V gives CDR1 KGHSH, CDR2 LQKENI. This CDR3 contains 14 residues.

This clonotype was seen more than once but under ten times. V and J are TRBV2 and TRBJ1-1; D is undetermined. The CDR3 extends over 13 amino acids. CDR1 and CDR2 from the germline V gene are SNHLY and FYNNEI. Trimming left V 7 bases short and J 1 base short, with 10 bases between. The CDR3 nucleotides are TGTGCCAGCAAAGCACAAACGAACACTGAAGCTTTCTTT. It is translated as CASKAQTNTEAFF. The whole variable domain, remainder taken from reference TRBV2 and TRBJ1-1, is EPEVTQTPSHQVTQMGQEVILRCVPISNHLYFYWYRQILGQKVEFLVSFYNNEISEKSEIFDDQFSVERPDGSNFTLKIRSTKLEDSAMYFCASKAQTNTEAFFGQGTRLTVV.

This clonotype has a handful of counts. V usage is TRBV7-3 and J usage is TRBJ2-7, with D uncertain. Between the trimmed V and J ends, which lost 3 bases and 9 bases, there was a span of 15 bases. CDR1 and CDR2 (germline): SGHTA, FQGTGA. The length of the CDR3 is 13 residues. The CDR3 region is CASSFTLGKTQYF. CDR3 bases: TGTGCCAGCAGCTTCACACTTGGTAAAACGCAGTACTTC.

This clonotype showed up just a few times. The V call is TRBV6-1, the J call TRBJ2-7, with D tentatively TRBD1 or TRBD2 (6 bases each). CDR1 and CDR2 (germline): MNHNS, SASEGT. V was clipped by 2 bases and J by 8 bases, with 22 bases between them. This CDR3 has 16 amino acids. The chain's CDR3 is CASSERRGTEPSQQYV. For the CDR3, the DNA is TGTGCCAGCAGTGAAAGGAGGGGGACTGAGCCCTCTCAGCAGTACGTC.

This clonotype occurred a few times. V usage is TRBV5-1 and J usage is TRBJ2-3; 7 nucleotides align to TRBD2. From germline, CDR1 is SGHRS and CDR2 YFSETQ. V lost 4 bases to trimming and J lost 0 bases; unmatched junction nucleotides: 14. The CDR3 has 18 residues. This CDR3 is CASSRGSSGTSSTDTQYF. CDR3 DNA sequence: TGCGCCAGCAGCCGAGGGTCTAGCGGAACCTCTAGCACAGATACGCAGTATTTT.

This clonotype showed up just a few times. The chain has TRBV6-2 or TRBV6-3 and TRBJ2-2; the D gene is possibly TRBD2 (5 bases). The V gene's germline CDR1 is MNHEY and CDR2 SVGEGT. The CDR3 runs 16 residues. Between the trimmed V and J ends, which lost 5 bases and 1 base, there was a span of 14 bases. CDR3 in DNA: TGTGCCAGCAGTCCCCGCTGGACTCTGAACACCGGGGAGCTGTTTTTT. This encodes CASSPRWTLNTGELFF.

The rearrangement uses TRBV12-3 or TRBV12-4 and TRBJ1-2; 7 bases line up with TRBD1. Unmatched junction bases numbered 6, after V lost 7 bases and J lost 4 bases. The CDR3 has 13 amino acids. The CDR3 nucleotides read TGTGCCAGCACCAGACAGGGACTCTATGGCTACACCTTC. It is translated as CASTRQGLYGYTF.

CDR3 amino acids: CSARALVGALHF. CDR3 in DNA: TGCAGTGCTAGAGCCCTTGTTGGGGCCCTCCACTTT. The chain has TRBV20-1 and TRBJ1-6, with D unclear. Germline V CDR1 and CDR2: DFQATT, SNEGSKA (reference sequence). Trimming left V 1 base short and J 14 bases short, with 12 bases between. This CDR3 comprises 12 residues.

This clonotype has a handful of counts. The V call is TRBV4-2, the J call TRBJ2-1; 12 bases fit TRBD2. The CDR3 contains 16 residues. The V gene end was trimmed by 4 bases and the J gene end by 7 bases; junction bases not matched to a gene: 8. Germline CDR1 and CDR2: LGHNA and YNFKEQ. CDR3 in amino acids: CASSRTTSGSLNEQFF. The CDR3 bases are TGTGCCAGCAGCCGAACGACTAGCGGGAGTTTGAATGAGCAGTTCTTC.

The genes are TRBV6-1 and TRBJ1-3; perhaps TRBD1 as D (5 bases). CDR1 and CDR2 from the germline V gene are MNHNS and SASEGT. CDR3 length: 14 amino acids. V lost 6 bases and J 0 bases, leaving 9 bases between the germline ends. For the CDR3, the DNA is TGTGCCAGCAGGGATCAGGGCTCTGGAAACACCATATATTTT. This gives the protein CASRDQGSGNTIYF.